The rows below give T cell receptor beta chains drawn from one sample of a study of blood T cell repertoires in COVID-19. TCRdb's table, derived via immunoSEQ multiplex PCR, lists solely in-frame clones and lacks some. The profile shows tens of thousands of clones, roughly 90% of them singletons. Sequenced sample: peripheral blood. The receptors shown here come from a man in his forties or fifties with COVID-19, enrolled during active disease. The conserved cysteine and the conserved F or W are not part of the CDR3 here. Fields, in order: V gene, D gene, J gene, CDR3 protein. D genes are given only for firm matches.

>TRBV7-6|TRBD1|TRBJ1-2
ASSNRLSPGQGHYGYT
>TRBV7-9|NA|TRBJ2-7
ASSLSKGGYEQY
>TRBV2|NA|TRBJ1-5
ASADRESNQPQH
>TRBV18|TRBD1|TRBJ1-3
ASSVTGADGNTIY
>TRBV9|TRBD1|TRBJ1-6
ASSIHPGQGADSPLH
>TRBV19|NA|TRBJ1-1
ASSIEGANTEAF
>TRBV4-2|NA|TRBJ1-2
ASSRDNRGYT
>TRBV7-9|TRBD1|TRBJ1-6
ASSLGTGEGSPLH
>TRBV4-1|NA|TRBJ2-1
ASSQAGGGPDNEQF
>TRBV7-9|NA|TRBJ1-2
ASSTVVRGYT
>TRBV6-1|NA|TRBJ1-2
ASSEYSQGHGYT
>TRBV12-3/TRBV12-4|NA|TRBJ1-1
ASSLQVNTEAF
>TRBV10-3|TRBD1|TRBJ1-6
AIRRDSDNSPLH
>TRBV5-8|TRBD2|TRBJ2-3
ASSPGGASTDTQY
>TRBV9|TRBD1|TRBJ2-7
ASSPRTGLLGEQY
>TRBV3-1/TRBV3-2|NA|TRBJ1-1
ASSQGPSRNTEAF
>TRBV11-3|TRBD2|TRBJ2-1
ASSLAGNNEQF
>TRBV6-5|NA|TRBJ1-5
ASTRSNQPQH
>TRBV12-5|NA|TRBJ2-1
ASGDTGLTQF
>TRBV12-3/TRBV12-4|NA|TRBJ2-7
ASRGTGDYEQY
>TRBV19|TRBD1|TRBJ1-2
ASSRSGTGYGYT
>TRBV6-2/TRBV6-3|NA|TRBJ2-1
ASSLRGWNEQF
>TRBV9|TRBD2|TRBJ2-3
ASSVAPPTSGKKDTQY
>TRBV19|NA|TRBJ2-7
ASSPNRGGHDEQY
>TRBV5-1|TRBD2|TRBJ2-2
ASSGTSGGARSGELF
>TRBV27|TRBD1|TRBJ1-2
ASGQTGNYGYT
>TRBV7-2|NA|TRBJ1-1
ASSSTFGGIEAF
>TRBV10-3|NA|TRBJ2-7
AISDRKSSYEQY
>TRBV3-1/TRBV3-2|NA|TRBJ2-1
ASSQEVGTYNEQF
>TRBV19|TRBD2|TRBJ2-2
ASSTGGWTGELF
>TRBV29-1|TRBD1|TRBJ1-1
SVPGQRTLNTEAF
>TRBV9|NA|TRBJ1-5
ASSAMGASNQPQH
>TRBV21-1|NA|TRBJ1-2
ASSKGKGRQGGNYGYT
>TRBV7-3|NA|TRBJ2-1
ASSLRRDEQF
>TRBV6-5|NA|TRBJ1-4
ASTGGPGGEKLF
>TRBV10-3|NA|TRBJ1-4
AARGSNEKLF
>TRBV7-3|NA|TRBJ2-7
ASSLSAQGYEQY
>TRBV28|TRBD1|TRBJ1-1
ASSSEGQGYNTEAF
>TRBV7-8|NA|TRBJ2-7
ATYLGSQAVGEQY
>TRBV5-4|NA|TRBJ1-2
ASSSQGTSGGYT
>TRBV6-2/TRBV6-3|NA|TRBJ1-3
ASSPTAFSGNTIY
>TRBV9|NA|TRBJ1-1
ASSVGINGNTEAF
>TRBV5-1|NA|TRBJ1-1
ASSTGHLNTEAF
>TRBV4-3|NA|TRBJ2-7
ASSQVTGSYEQY
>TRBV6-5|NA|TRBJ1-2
ASNQGRINYGYT
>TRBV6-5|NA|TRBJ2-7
ASSSSVSYEQY
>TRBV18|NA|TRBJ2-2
ASSRQGNTGELF
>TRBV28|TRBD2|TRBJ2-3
ASSPLAGDTDTQY
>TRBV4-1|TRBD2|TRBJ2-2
ASSHPGRSDTGELF
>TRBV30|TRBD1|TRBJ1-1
AWTGTGASEAF